A selection of T cell receptor beta chains follows, all from one sample in a study of cytomegalovirus exposure and HLA in healthy donors. Sequencing was performed with immunoSEQ multiplex PCR; in TCRdb, only in-frame clones are kept and a portion is missing. In the table there are 170,000 or so clones, 65% to 80% of which are singletons. Sequenced material: PBMCs. All receptors come from a woman between 45 and 60 years old in good health and CMV-seropositive. Both conserved end residues are part of each CDR3. A D gene is named only where the DNA matches it firmly. The size field is filled for only some rows; it gives once, few, many or a size class.

j_gene: TRBJ2-7; len: 16; v_gene: TRBV9; d_gene: TRBD2; abundance: -; CDR3aa: CASSVGGSGIPYEQYF; CDR3nt: TGTGCCAGCAGCGTAGGTGGTAGCGGGATTCCCTACGAGCAGTACTTC
j_gene: TRBJ2-5; len: 20; v_gene: TRBV5-4; d_gene: TRBD2; abundance: -; CDR3aa: CASSQDVTSGRSATQETQYF; CDR3nt: TGTGCCAGCAGCCAGGACGTAACTAGCGGGAGGTCCGCGACCCAAGAGACCCAGTACTTC
j_gene: TRBJ1-1; len: 14; v_gene: TRBV7-2; d_gene: TRBD1; abundance: -; CDR3aa: CASSLGQMNTEAFF; CDR3nt: TGTGCCAGCAGCTTGGGACAGATGAACACTGAAGCTTTCTTT
j_gene: TRBJ2-1; len: 14; v_gene: TRBV9; d_gene: TRBD2; abundance: -; CDR3aa: CASGGGPSGNEQFF; CDR3nt: TGTGCCAGCGGGGGGGGGCCTAGCGGGAATGAGCAGTTCTTC
j_gene: TRBJ1-2; len: 13; v_gene: TRBV30; d_gene: TRBD1; abundance: -; CDR3aa: CAWSLGQGLGYTF; CDR3nt: TGTGCCTGGAGTCTGGGACAGGGTTTAGGCTACACCTTC
j_gene: TRBJ2-2; len: 17; v_gene: TRBV15; d_gene: TRBD2; abundance: -; CDR3aa: CATSTITSGLDTGELFF; CDR3nt: TGTGCCACCAGCACAATCACTAGCGGTCTCGACACCGGGGAGCTGTTTTTT
j_gene: TRBJ2-1; len: 17; v_gene: TRBV4-2; d_gene: TRBD2; abundance: -; CDR3aa: CASSQDSGTRSTNEQFF; CDR3nt: TGTGCCAGCAGCCAAGATTCAGGGACTAGATCGACGAATGAGCAGTTCTTC
j_gene: TRBJ2-1; len: 16; v_gene: TRBV7-9; d_gene: TRBD1; abundance: once; CDR3aa: CASSSPRWDRYNEQFF; CDR3nt: TGTGCCAGCAGCTCCCCCCGCTGGGACAGGTACAATGAGCAGTTCTTC
j_gene: TRBJ2-2; len: 14; v_gene: TRBV7-3; d_gene: -; abundance: -; CDR3aa: CASSLSVDTGELFF; CDR3nt: TGTGCCAGCAGCTTGAGCGTCGACACCGGGGAGCTGTTTTTT
j_gene: TRBJ2-1; len: 16; v_gene: TRBV10-1; d_gene: -; abundance: -; CDR3aa: CASSESSGGLHNEQFF; CDR3nt: TGCGCCAGCAGTGAGTCATCTGGGGGACTGCACAATGAGCAGTTCTTC
j_gene: TRBJ2-3; len: 17; v_gene: TRBV19; d_gene: -; abundance: -; CDR3aa: CASSTAPRGRNTDTQYF; CDR3nt: TGTGCCAGTAGTACGGCCCCTCGCGGGCGGAACACAGATACGCAGTATTTT
j_gene: TRBJ2-5; len: 16; v_gene: TRBV7-7; d_gene: TRBD2; abundance: -; CDR3aa: CASSPGLAGGQETQYF; CDR3nt: TGTGCTAGCAGCCCGGGACTAGCGGGAGGGCAAGAGACCCAGTACTTC
j_gene: TRBJ2-1; len: 16; v_gene: TRBV5-4; d_gene: TRBD2; abundance: -; CDR3aa: CASSRTSGSYYNEQFF; CDR3nt: TGTGCCAGCAGCCGGACTAGCGGGAGTTACTACAATGAGCAGTTCTTC